This note documents a single T cell receptor beta chain sequence. The sample is drawn from a study of blood T cell repertoires in COVID-19. Across the study: Samples taken during acute and convalescent COVID-19 were collected in the United States, Italy and Spain. T cells, B-cell-depleted T cells, or PBMCs supplied cDNA or gDNA.

Original processing methods: The assay estimated nucleated cells by amplifying reference gene primers. Profiling relied on immunoSEQ multiplex PCR, and the TCRdb table lists in-frame clones only, not all of them. Clonal size and the V and J genes are those of that table, whereas D and trimming came from the DNA. The table includes approximately 61,000 clones, around 77% detected once. The CDR3 is 12 amino acids. The germline V and J ends were trimmed by 7 bases and 2 bases, with 10 bases remaining between them. Germline values: CDR1 SQVTM, CDR2 ANQGSEA. The specimen sequenced was peripheral blood. The sequence derives from an older man with active or convalescent COVID-19. This rearrangement joins TRBV29-1 to TRBJ2-3; TRBD2 is a possible D gene (5 bases). CDR3 sequence reads: CSDGGHTDTQYF. CDR3 coding DNA: TGCAGCGACGGCGGGCACACAGATACGCAGTATTTT.